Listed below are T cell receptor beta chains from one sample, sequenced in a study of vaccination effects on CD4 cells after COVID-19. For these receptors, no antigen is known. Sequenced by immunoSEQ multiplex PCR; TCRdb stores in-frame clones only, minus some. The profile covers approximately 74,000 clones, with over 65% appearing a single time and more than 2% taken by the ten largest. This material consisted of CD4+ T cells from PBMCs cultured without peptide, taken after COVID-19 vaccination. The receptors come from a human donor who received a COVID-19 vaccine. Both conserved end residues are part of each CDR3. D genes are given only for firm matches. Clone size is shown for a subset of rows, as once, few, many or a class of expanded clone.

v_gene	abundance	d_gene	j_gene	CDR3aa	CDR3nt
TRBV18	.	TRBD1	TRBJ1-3	CASSLTRTGPGNTIYF	TGTGCCAGCTCACTCACCCGGACAGGGCCAGGAAACACCATATATTTT
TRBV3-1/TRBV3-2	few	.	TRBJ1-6	CASSREPGHGGGALHF	TGTGCCAGCAGCCGAGAACCGGGACACGGAGGTGGAGCCCTCCACTTT
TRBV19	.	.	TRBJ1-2	CASRSGEFYYGYTF	TGTGCCAGTAGGTCAGGAGAGTTTTACTATGGCTACACCTTC
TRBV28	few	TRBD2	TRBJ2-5	CASRISGGQETQYF	TGTGCCAGCAGGATAAGCGGGGGACAAGAGACCCAGTACTTC
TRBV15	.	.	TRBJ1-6	CATSRSSASPLHF	TGTGCCACCAGCAGATCCTCTGCTTCACCCCTCCACTTT
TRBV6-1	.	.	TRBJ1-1	CASSELTANTEAFF	TGTGCCAGCAGTGAATTAACGGCGAACACTGAAGCTTTCTTT
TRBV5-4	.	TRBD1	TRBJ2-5	CASSVTGSQETQYF	TGTGCCAGCAGCGTGACAGGGTCCCAAGAGACCCAGTACTTC
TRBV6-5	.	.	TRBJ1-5	CASSNSNQPQHF	TGTGCCAGCAGTAACAGCAATCAGCCCCAGCATTTT
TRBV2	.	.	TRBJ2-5	CATRESETQYF	TGTGCCACCAGGGAGTCGGAGACCCAGTACTTC
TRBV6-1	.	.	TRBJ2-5	CASSEGSLGTQYF	TGTGCCAGCAGTGAAGGTAGTCTGGGGACCCAGTACTTC
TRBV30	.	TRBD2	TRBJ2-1	CAWSLERGGNEQFF	TGTGCCTGGAGTTTGGAGCGGGGGGGCAATGAGCAGTTCTTC
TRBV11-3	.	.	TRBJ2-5	CASSPGGWGETQYF	TGTGCCAGCAGCCCCGGTGGTTGGGGGGAGACCCAGTACTTC
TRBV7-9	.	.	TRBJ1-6	CASSLTGWSPLHF	TGTGCCAGCAGCCTTACAGGGTGGTCACCCCTCCACTTT
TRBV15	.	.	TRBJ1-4	CATSREGVVLATNEKLFF	TGTGCCACCAGCAGAGAGGGAGTGGTGCTTGCAACTAATGAAAAACTGTTTTTT
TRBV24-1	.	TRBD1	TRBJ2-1	CATSDPGQGLHNEQFF	TGTGCCACCAGTGATCCGGGACAGGGGTTGCACAATGAGCAGTTCTTC
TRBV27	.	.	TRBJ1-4	CASSMSRATNEKLFF	TGTGCCAGCAGTATGTCCAGGGCAACTAATGAAAAACTGTTTTTT
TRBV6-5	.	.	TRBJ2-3	CASSPQSGQDTQYF	TGTGCCAGCAGTCCCCAGAGCGGGCAAGATACGCAGTATTTT
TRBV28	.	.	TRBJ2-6	CASSLAGANVLTF	TGTGCCAGCAGTTTAGCTGGGGCCAACGTCCTGACTTTC
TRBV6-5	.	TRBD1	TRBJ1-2	CASSLTDRARGYTF	TGTGCCAGCAGTTTGACCGACAGGGCCCGTGGCTACACCTTC
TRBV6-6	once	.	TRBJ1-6	CASSSLSSPLHF	TGTGCCAGCAGTTCGTTGAGTTCACCCCTCCACTTT
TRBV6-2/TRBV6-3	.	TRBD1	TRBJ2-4	CASSLGRQGVSIQYF	TGTGCCAGCAGTTTAGGCCGACAGGGGGTCAGCATTCAGTACTTC
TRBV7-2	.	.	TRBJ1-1	CASSLQKNTEAFF	TGTGCCAGCAGCTTACAGAAGAACACTGAAGCTTTCTTT
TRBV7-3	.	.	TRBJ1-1	CASSSKVDTEAFF	TGTGCCAGCAGCTCAAAAGTGGACACTGAAGCTTTCTTT
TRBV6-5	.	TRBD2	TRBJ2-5	CASSWLRGGKTQYF	TGTGCCAGCAGTTGGTTGCGGGGGGGAAAGACCCAGTACTTC
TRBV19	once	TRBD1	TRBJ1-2	CASSSLLGRGHGGYTF	TGTGCCAGTAGTTCCCTCCTGGGCAGGGGGCACGGTGGCTACACCTTC
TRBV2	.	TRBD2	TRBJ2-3	CATFAILAGVSDTQYF	TGTGCCACCTTCGCCATACTAGCGGGGGTCTCAGATACGCAGTATTTT
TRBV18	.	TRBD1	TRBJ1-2	CASSPQDRGNGYTF	TGTGCCAGCTCACCGCAAGACAGGGGTAATGGCTACACCTTC
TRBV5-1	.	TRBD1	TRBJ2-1	CASGSGQGNYEQFF	TGCGCCAGCGGATCGGGACAGGGAAATTACGAGCAGTTCTTC
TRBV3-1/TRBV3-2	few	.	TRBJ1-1	CASSQEWGRGNTEAFF	TGTGCCAGCAGCCAAGAGTGGGGTCGGGGAAACACTGAAGCTTTCTTT
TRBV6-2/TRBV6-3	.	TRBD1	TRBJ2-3	CASSSGTGHTDTQYF	TGTGCCAGCAGTTCCGGGACAGGGCACACAGATACGCAGTATTTT
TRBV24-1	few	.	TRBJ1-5	CATSGQTSNQPQHF	TGTGCCACCAGTGGACAGACCTCCAATCAGCCCCAGCATTTT
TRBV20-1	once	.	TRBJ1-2	CSAGPHYGYTF	TGCAGTGCTGGCCCACACTATGGCTACACCTTC
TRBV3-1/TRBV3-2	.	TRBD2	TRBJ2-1	CASSQYVRGGMNEQFF	TGTGCCAGCAGCCAATACGTCCGCGGGGGGATGAATGAGCAGTTCTTC
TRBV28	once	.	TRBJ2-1	CASRNLEVTSSYNEQFF	TGTGCCAGCAGAAACCTGGAGGTCACCTCGTCCTACAATGAGCAGTTCTTC
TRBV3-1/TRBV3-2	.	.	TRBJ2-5	CASSQVNRYQETQYF	TGTGCCAGCAGCCAAGTCAACAGGTACCAAGAGACCCAGTACTTC
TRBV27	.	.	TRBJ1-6	CASSPRTLSSYNSPLHF	TGTGCCAGCAGTCCCCGGACGTTAAGCTCCTATAATTCACCCCTCCACTTT
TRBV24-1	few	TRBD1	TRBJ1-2	CATSDESTGSYGYTF	TGTGCCACCAGTGATGAGTCGACAGGGAGCTATGGCTACACCTTC
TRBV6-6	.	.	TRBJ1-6	CASTAGNNSPLHF	TGTGCCAGCACGGCAGGGAATAATTCACCCCTCCACTTT
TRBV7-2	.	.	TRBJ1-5	CASSYRYQPQHF	TGTGCCAGCAGCTACCGTTATCAGCCCCAGCATTTT
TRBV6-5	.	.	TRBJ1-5	CAVGPRRQPQHF	TGTGCGGTGGGGCCGCGTCGACAGCCCCAGCATTTT
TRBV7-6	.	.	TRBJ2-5	CASSLDGGGRKVQYF	TGTGCCAGCAGCTTAGATGGGGGGGGGCGAAAGGTCCAGTACTTC
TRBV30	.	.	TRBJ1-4	CAWSDPGQTNEKLFF	TGTGCCTGGAGTGATCCCGGGCAGACTAATGAAAAACTGTTTTTT
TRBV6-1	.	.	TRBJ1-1	CASSEWFGGNMGEAFF	TGTGCCAGCAGTGAATGGTTCGGGGGGAATATGGGTGAAGCTTTCTTT
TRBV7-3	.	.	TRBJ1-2	CASSLKGAKTNYGYTF	TGTGCCAGCAGCTTAAAGGGCGCAAAGACTAACTATGGCTACACCTTC
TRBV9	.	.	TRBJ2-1	CASSVFDTPTVNEQFF	TGTGCCAGCAGCGTATTTGACACCCCCACGGTAAATGAGCAGTTCTTC
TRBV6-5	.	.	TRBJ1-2	CASSSAGPYGYTF	TGTGCCAGCAGTTCGGCAGGGCCCTATGGCTACACCTTC
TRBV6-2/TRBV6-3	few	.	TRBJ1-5	CASSFSPPAGQPQHF	TGTGCCAGCAGTTTTTCCCCCCCTGCCGGGCAGCCCCAGCATTTT
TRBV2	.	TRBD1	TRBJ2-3	CASSRQGRTDTQYF	TGTGCCAGCAGCAGACAGGGGAGGACAGATACGCAGTATTTT
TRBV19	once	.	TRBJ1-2	CASSIAGSGVRNYGYTF	TGTGCCAGTAGTATTGCAGGGAGCGGGGTAAGGAACTATGGCTACACCTTC
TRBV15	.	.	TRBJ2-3	CATSRVKGSSTDTQYF	TGTGCCACCAGCAGAGTTAAAGGATCTAGCACAGATACGCAGTATTTT
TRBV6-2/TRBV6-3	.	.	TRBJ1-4	CASSLATGKGKLFF	TGTGCCAGCAGTCTCGCGACAGGCAAGGGAAAACTGTTTTTT
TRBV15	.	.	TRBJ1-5	CATSSPTPNQPQHF	TGTGCCACCAGCAGCCCTACTCCCAATCAGCCCCAGCATTTT
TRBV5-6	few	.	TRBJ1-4	CASSLLGQQEKLFF	TGTGCCAGCAGCTTATTAGGGCAGCAGGAAAAACTGTTTTTT